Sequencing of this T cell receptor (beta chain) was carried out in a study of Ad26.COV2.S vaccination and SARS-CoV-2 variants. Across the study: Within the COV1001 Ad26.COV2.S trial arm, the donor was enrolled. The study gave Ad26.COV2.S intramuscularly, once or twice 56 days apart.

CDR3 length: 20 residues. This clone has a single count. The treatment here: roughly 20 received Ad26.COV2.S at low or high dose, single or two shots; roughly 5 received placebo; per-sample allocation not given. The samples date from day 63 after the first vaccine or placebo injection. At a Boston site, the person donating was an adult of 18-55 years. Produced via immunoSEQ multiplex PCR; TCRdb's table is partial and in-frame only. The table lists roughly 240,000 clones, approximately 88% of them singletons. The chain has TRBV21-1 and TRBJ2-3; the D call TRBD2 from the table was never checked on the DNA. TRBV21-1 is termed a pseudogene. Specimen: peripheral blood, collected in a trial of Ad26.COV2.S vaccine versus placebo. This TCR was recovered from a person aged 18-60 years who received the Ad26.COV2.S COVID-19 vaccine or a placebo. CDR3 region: CASSLRWRTSGQTGTDTQYF. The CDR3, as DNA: TGTGCCAGCAGCCTAAGGTGGCGGACTAGCGGGCAGACGGGGACAGATACGCAGTATTTT.